The sequence of this T cell receptor (beta chain) was determined in a study of cytomegalovirus exposure and HLA in healthy donors. Findings of the study overall: Clonal expansion, a later analysis showed, was greater in HLA-associated TCR beta chains than in equally common others. Analysis performed later found about 18,000 TCR beta sequences associated with HLA alleles at 0.05 false discovery rate.

The V end was cut by 0 bases, the J end by 4 bases, with 6 bases between. The germline V gene encodes CDR1 SEHNR and CDR2 FQNEAQ (reference sequence). The CDR3 contains 13 residues. PCR was performed using 60 Vbeta and 13 Jbeta primers. Clones were sequenced by immunoSEQ multiplex PCR, and TCRdb holds only the in-frame ones, with some missing. This sample contains roughly 60,000 clones. Note on this clone: The target antigen is unknown.

The chain links TRBV7-9 to TRBJ1-2; D uncertain. The receptor was derived from a woman younger than 30 in good health and CMV-seronegative. Sequencing input: PBMCs. CDR3 sequence (DNA): TGTGCCAGCAGCTTAGCGGAGGTCTATGGCTACACCTTC. Residues: CASSLAEVYGYTF.